This T cell receptor (beta chain) was identified in a study of cytotoxic CD8 clonotypes in ibrutinib-treated CLL. Study-level information: Mean yields were roughly 250,000 productive templates and under 100,000 productive rearrangements per sample.

Study-level points and caveats: Before falling back toward baseline at progression, clonality had risen at the time of ibrutinib response. Once treatment began, public clonotypes, which were uncommon, contracted or stayed stable. Baseline values of clonality outstripped age-matched healthy donors and followed circulating CD8+ T-cell counts.

Trimming pared 4 bases from V and 6 bases from J, leaving 14 bases between. This CDR3 has 15 amino acids. Germline V gene lookup returns CDR1 SGDLS and CDR2 YYNGEE. The assay was immunoSEQ multiplex PCR, and TCRdb's table has in-frame clones only and misses some. Here the sample spans about 120,000 clones, more than 55% being singletons. Concerning this clone itself: What it binds is not known.

The gene calls are TRBV9 and TRBJ1-6, with a weak D call TRBD1 (6 bases). The starting material was PBMCs, obtained after 24 months of ibrutinib treatment. This receptor was identified in a human donor with chronic lymphocytic leukemia. CDR3: CASSPTDRLNSPLHF. The CDR3 bases are TGTGCCAGCAGCCCGACGGACAGACTTAATTCACCCCTCCACTTT.